This T cell receptor (beta chain) is from a study of type 1 and type 2 diabetes patients. On the study more broadly: Donors were type 1 diabetes, type 2 diabetes, or nondiabetic controls.

Around 10 milliliters of peripheral blood were drawn from each donor. The PCR template was genomic DNA. Multiplex PCR with 30 forward and 13 reverse primers amplified the TCR beta CDR3. TCRdb independently ran MiXCR on the multiplex PCR reads; one entry per CDR3 protein. The sample lists fewer than 300,000 distinct CDR3 sequences, more than 45% seen once, with approximately 15% in the top ten. This clonotype occurred many times. The antigen is undetermined. Findings and caveats of the study: In type 2 diabetes, highly-expanded CD4+ clones took a median around 4% of reads.

There are 15 residues in the CDR3. The germline V gene encodes CDR1 MGHDK and CDR2 SYGVNS. The trim removed 3 bases at V and 10 bases at J, leaving 8 bases unmatched. The TCR sequence derives from a young man with type 2 diabetes. The gene calls are TRBV25-1 and TRBJ1-6, with 8 nucleotides matching TRBD1. The sample was peripheral blood mononuclear cells (PBMCs). CDR3 loop: CASSDYGQGNSPLHF. CDR3 DNA sequence: TGTGCCAGCAGTGACTATGGACAGGGAAACTCACCCCTCCACTTT. The complete variable domain, with remaining parts taken from reference TRBV25-1 and TRBJ1-6, reads EADIYQTPRYLVIGTGKKITLECSQTMGHDKMYWYQQDPGMELHLIHYSYGVNSTEKGDLSSESTVSRIRTEHFPLTLESARPSHTSQYLCASSDYGQGNSPLHFGNGTRLTVT.